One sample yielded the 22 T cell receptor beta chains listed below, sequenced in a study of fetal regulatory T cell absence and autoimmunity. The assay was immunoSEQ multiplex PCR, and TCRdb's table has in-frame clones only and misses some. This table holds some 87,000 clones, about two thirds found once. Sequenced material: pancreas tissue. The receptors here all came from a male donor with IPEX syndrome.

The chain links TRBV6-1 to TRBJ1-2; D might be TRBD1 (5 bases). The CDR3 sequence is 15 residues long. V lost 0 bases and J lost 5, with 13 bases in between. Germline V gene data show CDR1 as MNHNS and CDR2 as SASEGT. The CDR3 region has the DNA TGTGCCAGCAGTGAAGCGCCAGGGATGAGGTATGGCTACACCTTC. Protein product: CASSEAPGMRYGYTF.

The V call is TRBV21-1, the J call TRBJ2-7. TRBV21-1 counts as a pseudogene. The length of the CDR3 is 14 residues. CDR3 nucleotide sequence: TGTGCCAGCAGCAAAGAAGGGATCTCCTACGAGCAGTACTTC. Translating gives CASSKEGISYEQYF.

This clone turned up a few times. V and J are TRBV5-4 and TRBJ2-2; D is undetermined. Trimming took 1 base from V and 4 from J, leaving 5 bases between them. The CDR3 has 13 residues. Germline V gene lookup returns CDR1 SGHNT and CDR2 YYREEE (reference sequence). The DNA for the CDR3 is TGTGCCAGCAGCTTGTCCAGCACCGGGGAGCTGTTTTTT. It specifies CASSLSSTGELFF.

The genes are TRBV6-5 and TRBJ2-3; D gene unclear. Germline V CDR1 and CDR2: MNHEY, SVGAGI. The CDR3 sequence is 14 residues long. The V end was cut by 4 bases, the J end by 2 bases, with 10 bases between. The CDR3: CASSLYTSTDTQYF. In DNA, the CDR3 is TGTGCCAGCAGTTTATACACCTCCACAGATACGCAGTATTTT.

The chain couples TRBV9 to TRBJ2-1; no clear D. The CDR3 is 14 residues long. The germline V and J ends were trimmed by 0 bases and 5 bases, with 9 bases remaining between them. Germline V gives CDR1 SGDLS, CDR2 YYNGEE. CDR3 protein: CASSVAGDNNEQFF. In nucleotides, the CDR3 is TGTGCCAGCAGCGTAGCTGGCGACAACAATGAGCAGTTCTTC.

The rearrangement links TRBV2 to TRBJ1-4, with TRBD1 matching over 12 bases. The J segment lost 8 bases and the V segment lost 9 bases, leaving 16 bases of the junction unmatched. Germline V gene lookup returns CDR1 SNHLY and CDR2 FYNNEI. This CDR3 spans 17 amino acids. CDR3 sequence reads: CARPTGTGGESGEKLFF. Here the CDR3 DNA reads TGTGCCAGACCCACTGGGACAGGGGGCGAGTCTGGGGAAAAACTGTTTTTT.

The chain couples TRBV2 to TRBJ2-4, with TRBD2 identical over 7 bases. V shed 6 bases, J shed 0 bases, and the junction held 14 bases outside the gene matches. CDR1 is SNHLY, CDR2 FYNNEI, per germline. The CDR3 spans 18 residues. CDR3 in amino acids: CASREPGGPTLAKNIQYF. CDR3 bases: TGTGCCAGCAGGGAGCCGGGAGGTCCGACTCTAGCCAAAAACATTCAGTACTTC.

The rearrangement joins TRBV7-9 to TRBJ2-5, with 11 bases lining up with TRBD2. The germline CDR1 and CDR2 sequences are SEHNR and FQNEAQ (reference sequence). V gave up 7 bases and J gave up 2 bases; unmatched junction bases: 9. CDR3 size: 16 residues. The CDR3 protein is CASTTTSGSFQETQYF. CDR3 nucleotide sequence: TGTGCCAGCACTACTACTAGCGGGAGTTTTCAAGAGACCCAGTACTTC.

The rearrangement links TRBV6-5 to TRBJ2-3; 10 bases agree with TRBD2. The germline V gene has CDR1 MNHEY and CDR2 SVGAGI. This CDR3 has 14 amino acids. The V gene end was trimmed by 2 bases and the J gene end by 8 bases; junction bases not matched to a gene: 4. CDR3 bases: TGTGCCAGCAGTTACAGCGGGGGGGTTGGTACGCAGTATTTT. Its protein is CASSYSGGVGTQYF.

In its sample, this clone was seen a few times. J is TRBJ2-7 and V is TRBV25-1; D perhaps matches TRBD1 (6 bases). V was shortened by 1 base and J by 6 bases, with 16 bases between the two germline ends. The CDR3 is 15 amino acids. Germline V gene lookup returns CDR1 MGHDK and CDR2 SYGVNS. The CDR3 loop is CASSEFPDSPGEQYF. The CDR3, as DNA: TGTGCCAGCAGTGAATTCCCGGACAGTCCTGGCGAGCAGTACTTC.

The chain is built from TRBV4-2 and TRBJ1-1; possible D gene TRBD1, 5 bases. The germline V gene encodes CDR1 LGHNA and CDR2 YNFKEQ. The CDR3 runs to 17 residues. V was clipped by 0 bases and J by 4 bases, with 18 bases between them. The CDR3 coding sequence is TGTGCCAGCAGCCAAGAGGTTTATGTCGGGGGGGGCACTGAAGCTTTCTTT. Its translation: CASSQEVYVGGGTEAFF.

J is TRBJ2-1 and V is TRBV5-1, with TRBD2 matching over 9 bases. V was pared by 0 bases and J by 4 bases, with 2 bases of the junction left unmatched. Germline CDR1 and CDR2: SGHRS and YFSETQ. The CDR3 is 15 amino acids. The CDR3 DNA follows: TGCGCCAGCAGCTTGGCACTAGCGGGTTACAATGAGCAGTTCTTC. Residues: CASSLALAGYNEQFF.

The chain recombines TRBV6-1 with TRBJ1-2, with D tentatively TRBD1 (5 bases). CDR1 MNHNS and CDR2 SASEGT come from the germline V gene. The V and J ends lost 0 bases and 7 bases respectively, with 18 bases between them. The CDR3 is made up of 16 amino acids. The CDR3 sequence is CASSEAPRQGGGGYTF. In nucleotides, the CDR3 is TGTGCCAGCAGTGAAGCACCGCGGCAGGGCGGGGGTGGCTACACCTTC.

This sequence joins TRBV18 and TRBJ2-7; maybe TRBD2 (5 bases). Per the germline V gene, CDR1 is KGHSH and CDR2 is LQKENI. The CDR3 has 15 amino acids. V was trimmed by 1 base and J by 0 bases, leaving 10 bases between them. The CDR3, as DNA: TGTGCCAGCTCACCACGGAGCGGAAGCTCCTACGAGCAGTACTTC. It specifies CASSPRSGSSYEQYF.

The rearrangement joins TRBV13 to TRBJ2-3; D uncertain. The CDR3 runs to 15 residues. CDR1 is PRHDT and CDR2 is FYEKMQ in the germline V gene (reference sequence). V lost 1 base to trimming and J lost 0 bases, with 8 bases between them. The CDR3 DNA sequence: TGTGCCAGCAGCTTAGAGCCGACTAGCACAGATACGCAGTATTTT. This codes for CASSLEPTSTDTQYF.

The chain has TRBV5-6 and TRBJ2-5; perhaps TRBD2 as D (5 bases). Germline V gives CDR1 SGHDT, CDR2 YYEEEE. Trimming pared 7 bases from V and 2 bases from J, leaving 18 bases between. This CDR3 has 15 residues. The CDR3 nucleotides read TGTGCCAGCGGGTATTCCCGGGGTCCACAAGAGACCCAGTACTTC. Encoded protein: CASGYSRGPQETQYF.

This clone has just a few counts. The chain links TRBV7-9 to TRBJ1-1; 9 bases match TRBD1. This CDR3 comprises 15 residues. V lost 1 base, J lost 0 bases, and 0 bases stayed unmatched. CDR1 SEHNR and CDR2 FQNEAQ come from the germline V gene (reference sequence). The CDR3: CASSLGTGVNTEAFF. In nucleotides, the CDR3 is TGTGCCAGCAGCTTAGGGACAGGGGTGAACACTGAAGCTTTCTTT.

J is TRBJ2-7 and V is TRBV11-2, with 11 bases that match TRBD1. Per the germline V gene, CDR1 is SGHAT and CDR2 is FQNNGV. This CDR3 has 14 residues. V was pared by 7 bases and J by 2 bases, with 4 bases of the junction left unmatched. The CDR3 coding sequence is TGTGCCAGCAACCGGGACAGGGGGACCTACGAGCAGTACTTC. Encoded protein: CASNRDRGTYEQYF. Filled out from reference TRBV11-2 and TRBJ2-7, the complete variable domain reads EAGVAQSPRYKIIEKRQSVAFWCNPISGHATLYWYQQILGQGPKLLIQFQNNGVVDDSQLPKDRFSAERLKGVDSTLKIQPAKLEDSAVYLCASNRDRGTYEQYFGPGTRLTVT.

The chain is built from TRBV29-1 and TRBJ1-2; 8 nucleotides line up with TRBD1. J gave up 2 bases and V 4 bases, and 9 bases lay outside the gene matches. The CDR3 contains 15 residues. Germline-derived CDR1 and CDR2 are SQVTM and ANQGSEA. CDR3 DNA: TGCAGCGTTGGGCAGGGGACAGGACCGAACTATGGCTACACCTTC. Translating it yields CSVGQGTGPNYGYTF.

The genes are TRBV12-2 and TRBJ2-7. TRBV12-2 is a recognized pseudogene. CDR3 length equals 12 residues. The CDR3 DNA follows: TGTGCAAGTCGCTTAGCGGCCTACGAGCAGTACTTC. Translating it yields CASRLAAYEQYF.

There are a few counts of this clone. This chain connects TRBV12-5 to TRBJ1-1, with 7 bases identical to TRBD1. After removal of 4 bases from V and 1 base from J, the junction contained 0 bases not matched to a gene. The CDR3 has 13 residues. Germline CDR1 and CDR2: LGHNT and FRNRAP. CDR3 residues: CASGWTGNTEAFF. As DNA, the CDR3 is TGTGCTAGTGGTTGGACAGGGAACACTGAAGCTTTCTTT.

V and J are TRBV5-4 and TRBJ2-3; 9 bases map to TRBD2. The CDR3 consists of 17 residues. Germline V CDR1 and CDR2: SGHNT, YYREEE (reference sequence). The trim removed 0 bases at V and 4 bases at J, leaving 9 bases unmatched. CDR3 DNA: TGTGCCAGCAGCTTGGCGAAGGGGCGGGGGGGCGCAGATACGCAGTATTTT. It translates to CASSLAKGRGGADTQYF.